The 19 T cell receptor beta chains in this list originate from one sample, sequenced in a study of control samples from healthy donors and cancer patients. The protocol was immunoSEQ multiplex PCR, while the TCRdb copy is restricted to in-frame clones and leaves out a portion. The sample comprises about 120,000 clones, 70% to 90% of which are singletons, and less than 3.5% rests with the top ten. Specimen: blood. The receptor source for this set is a man aged 40-49 years in good health.

This chain uses TRBV7-2 with TRBJ1-1; a possible D gene is TRBD1 (5 bases). The CDR3 sequence is 14 residues long. V was clipped by 3 bases and J by 0 bases, with 8 bases between them. CDR1 is SGHTA and CDR2 is FQGNSA in the germline V gene. As DNA, the CDR3 is TGTGCCAGCAGCTTTGTGACAGTGAACACTGAAGCTTTCTTT. Translation gives CASSFVTVNTEAFF.

The rearrangement joins TRBV7-2 to TRBJ1-3, with TRBD1 matching over 7 bases. V was pared by 5 bases and J by 2 bases, with 6 bases of the junction left unmatched. The V gene's germline CDR1 is SGHTA and CDR2 FQGNSA. The CDR3 contains 15 residues. The CDR3 DNA sequence: TGTGCCAGCAGCCCTACAGGGGTTCCTGGAAACACCATATATTTT. This sequence encodes CASSPTGVPGNTIYF.

The V and J genes are TRBV4-3 and TRBJ1-5; the match to TRBD1 covers 7 bases. There are 16 residues in the CDR3. Per the germline V gene, CDR1 is LGHNA and CDR2 is YSLEER. After removal of 0 bases from V and 7 bases from J, the junction contained 9 bases not matched to a gene. The CDR3 region has the DNA TGCGCCAGCAGCCAAGAGGGCCAGGGGGGTAAGCAGCCCCAGCATTTT. Translation gives CASSQEGQGGKQPQHF.

The rearrangement uses TRBV29-1 and TRBJ2-1; TRBD1 agrees at 12 bases. This CDR3 spans 13 amino acids. Germline trimming cut 5 bases from V and 7 bases from J; bases unmatched to any gene: 3. CDR1 and CDR2 from the germline V gene are SQVTM and ANQGSEA. The chain's CDR3 is CSVRGQGANEQFF. CDR3 sequence (DNA): TGCAGCGTTAGGGGACAGGGGGCTAATGAGCAGTTCTTC.

This chain links TRBV30 with TRBJ1-2, with a tentative D call TRBD1 (5 bases). Germline lookup yields CDR1 GTSNPN and CDR2 SVGIG (reference sequence). The CDR3 runs to 11 residues. V lost 4 bases to trimming and J lost 2 bases, with 5 bases between them. The CDR3 bases are TGTGCCTGGACAGGGAACTATGGCTACACCTTC. Its translation: CAWTGNYGYTF.

This chain uses TRBV18 with TRBJ1-5; 9 bases map to TRBD1. The CDR3 extends over 16 amino acids. V gave up 4 bases and J gave up 1 base; unmatched junction bases: 5. The germline gives CDR1 KGHSH, CDR2 LQKENI. The CDR3 bases are TGTGCCAGCTCACTAATCGGACAGGGGAGCAATCAGCCCCAGCATTTT. Translated: CASSLIGQGSNQPQHF. Based on the CDR3 plus reference TRBV18 and TRBJ1-5, the full variable domain is NAGVMQNPRHLVRRRGQEARLRCSPMKGHSHVYWYRQLPEEGLKFMVYLQKENIIDESGMPKERFSAEFPKEGPSILRIQQVVRGDSAAYFCASSLIGQGSNQPQHFGDGTRLSIL.

The V and J genes are TRBV29-1 and TRBJ2-2, with D possibly called TRBD1 or TRBD2 (5 bases each). The CDR3 covers 13 residues. Germline CDR1 SQVTM, CDR2 ANQGSEA. V lost 3 bases and J lost 5, with 10 bases in between. The CDR3 here is CSVDIGATGELFF. DNA of the CDR3: TGCAGCGTTGACATCGGGGCAACCGGGGAGCTGTTTTTT.

The rearrangement links TRBV10-2 to TRBJ1-3; D gene unclear. The CDR3 extends over 16 amino acids. Germline lookup yields CDR1 WSHSY and CDR2 SAAADI. The V end lost 6 bases, the J end lost 1 base, and 16 bases lay between the germline ends. Here the CDR3 DNA reads TGCGCCAGCAGCACGAGGCCGGAGCGTTCTGGAAACACCATATATTTT. Translating it yields CASSTRPERSGNTIYF.

The V gene is TRBV6-5, the J gene TRBJ1-6, with 8 bases identical to TRBD1. This CDR3 is 14 amino acids long. CDR1 and CDR2 from the germline V gene are MNHEY and SVGAGI. The J segment lost 7 bases and the V segment lost 2 bases, leaving 1 base of the junction unmatched. CDR3: CASSYQGANSPLHF. The CDR3, as DNA: TGTGCCAGCAGTTACCAGGGGGCGAATTCACCCCTCCACTTT.

The J gene is TRBJ1-1, the V gene TRBV30, with TRBD1 as a possible D gene (5 bases). Trimming stripped 3 bases from V and 0 bases from J, with 14 bases between. This CDR3 has 15 amino acids. Germline lookup yields CDR1 GTSNPN and CDR2 SVGIG (reference sequence). The CDR3 reads CAWRGAVFMNTEAFF. The CDR3 nucleotides are TGTGCCTGGAGAGGGGCAGTTTTTATGAACACTGAAGCTTTCTTT.

The J gene is TRBJ2-3, the V gene TRBV4-1, with 9 nucleotides matching TRBD1. The V and J ends lost 2 bases and 3 bases, in that order; junction bases with no gene match: 9. Germline V gene lookup returns CDR1 MGHRA and CDR2 YSYEKL. The CDR3 covers 17 residues. The CDR3 nucleotides read TGCGCCAGCAGCCAAATCTACCGACAGGGGGTAACAGATACGCAGTATTTT. Amino acid sequence: CASSQIYRQGVTDTQYF.

CDR3 protein: CASSEWGNEQYF. The CDR3 DNA follows: TGTGCCAGCAGTGAATGGGGAAACGAGCAGTACTTC. The J gene is TRBJ2-7, the V gene TRBV2; D unresolved. The CDR3 covers 12 residues. The germline gives CDR1 SNHLY, CDR2 FYNNEI. The germline V and J ends were trimmed by 2 bases and 5 bases, with 7 bases remaining between them.

This clone appeared a single time. V gene TRBV19 combines with J gene TRBJ2-4; the match to TRBD1 covers 8 bases. The CDR3 is made up of 15 amino acids. The germline V gene has CDR1 LNHDA and CDR2 SQIVND (reference sequence). V lost 5 bases, J lost 0 bases, and 3 bases stayed unmatched. The CDR3 DNA reads as TGTGCCAGTAGTCGGACAGGGATAGCCAAAAACATTCAGTACTTC. Translated: CASSRTGIAKNIQYF.

This clone was seen a single time. The chain is built from TRBV9 and TRBJ2-2; 16 positions agree with TRBD2. The CDR3 extends over 16 amino acids. V shed 4 bases, J shed 9 bases, and the junction held 6 bases outside the gene matches. In germline, CDR1 is SGDLS, CDR2 YYNGEE. As DNA, the CDR3 is TGTGCCAGCAGCTACGGGACTAGCGGGGGGGCTTGGGAGCTGTTTTTT. It yields the protein CASSYGTSGGAWELFF.

This chain uses TRBV7-9 with TRBJ2-6; D unresolved. This CDR3 contains 16 residues. Trimming removed 5 bases from V and 3 bases from J, with 14 bases in between. Germline CDR1 is SEHNR and CDR2 is FQNEAQ (reference sequence). Here the CDR3 DNA reads TGTGCCAGCAGCGGCTGGGCGAACGTTGGGGCCAACGTCCTGACTTTC. Amino acid sequence: CASSGWANVGANVLTF.

This chain links TRBV7-9 with TRBJ2-6; D possibly uses TRBD1 or TRBD2 (5 bases each). This CDR3 spans 17 amino acids. Germline-derived CDR1 and CDR2 are SEHNR and FQNEAQ (reference sequence). V lost 5 bases and J 1 base, leaving 15 bases between the germline ends. CDR3: CASSPGPKRSGANVLTF. The CDR3, as DNA: TGTGCCAGCAGCCCGGGACCCAAAAGGTCTGGGGCCAACGTCCTGACTTTC.

The J gene is TRBJ2-2, the V gene TRBV4-1; D ambiguous. Per the germline V gene, CDR1 is MGHRA and CDR2 is YSYEKL. The CDR3 extends over 14 amino acids. V gave up 3 bases and J gave up 6 bases, with 11 bases separating them. The CDR3 region has the DNA TGCGCCAGCAGCCACGATGACTTGTCCGGGGAGCTGTTTTTT. Translation: CASSHDDLSGELFF.

In this sample, this clone turned up many times. The chain is built from TRBV12-3 or TRBV12-4 and TRBJ2-7; TRBD1 is a possible D gene (7 bases). Trimming stripped 5 bases from V and 7 bases from J, with 15 bases between. The CDR3 totals 13 residues. The CDR3 sequence is CASSPGGGWEQYF. For the CDR3, the DNA is TGTGCCAGCAGTCCCGGAGGGGGCTGGGAGCAGTACTTC.

The rearrangement links TRBV19 to TRBJ1-2, with 8 bases lining up with TRBD1. V lost 6 bases and J lost 10; bases outside the gene matches: 10. The CDR3 covers 13 residues. From germline, CDR1 is LNHDA and CDR2 SQIVND (reference sequence). CDR3 loop: CASRSDRGSDYTF. CDR3 DNA: TGTGCCAGTAGGTCCGACAGGGGTAGTGACTACACCTTC. Based on the CDR3 plus reference TRBV19 and TRBJ1-2, the full variable domain is DGGITQSPKYLFRKEGQNVTLSCEQNLNHDAMYWYRQDPGQGLRLIYYSQIVNDFQKGDIAEGYSVSREKKESFPLTVTSAQKNPTAFYLCASRSDRGSDYTFGSGTRLTVV.